This is a list of T cell receptor beta chains from one sample in a study of cytomegalovirus exposure and HLA in healthy donors. The assay was immunoSEQ multiplex PCR, and TCRdb's table has in-frame clones only and misses some. The data contain 160,000 or so clones, about 87% of them seen just once; the ten biggest clones take up approximately 1.5%. The sequenced sample was PBMCs. The receptor set was obtained from a woman aged 25 to 39 in good health and CMV-seronegative. CDR3s include the opening cysteine and the closing phenylalanine or tryptophan. The D gene is left open where the match is weak. The listing skips clone size in some rows; elsewhere it reads once, few, many or a size class.

>TRBV9|-|TRBJ1-3|-
TGTGCCAGCAGCGTAGACTCCGCTGGAAACACCATATATTTT
CASSVDSAGNTIYF
>TRBV5-6|-|TRBJ1-3|-
TGTGCCAGCAGCGCTTGGACAGCCGCTGGAAACACCATATATTTT
CASSAWTAAGNTIYF
>TRBV6-6|TRBD1|TRBJ2-7|once
TGTGCCAGCACTCTAACGGACAGGGGGCCCCATACCGAGCAGTACTTC
CASTLTDRGPHTEQYF
>TRBV6-1|-|TRBJ1-3|-
TGTGCCAGCAGTGAACCGACAGCCTCTGGAAACACCATATATTTT
CASSEPTASGNTIYF
>TRBV12-5|-|TRBJ2-3|-
TGTGCTAGTGGTTTGGTGATGGCAGTTCCAGATACGCAGTATTTT
CASGLVMAVPDTQYF
>TRBV6-6|-|TRBJ2-7|-
TGTGCCAGCAGTTCCACCCGGGGGACCTACGAGCAGTACTTC
CASSSTRGTYEQYF
>TRBV9|TRBD1|TRBJ2-1|-
TGTGCCAGCAGCGTAGGGGGCAGGGGGCAACAGGAGCAGTTCTTC
CASSVGGRGQQEQFF
>TRBV19|TRBD2|TRBJ2-4|once
TGTGCCAGCACTACACTTAGCGGGGGGGCCGGTTCAGCCAAAAACATTCAGTACTTC
CASTTLSGGAGSAKNIQYF
>TRBV4-2|-|TRBJ1-3|-
TGTGCCAGCAGCCAAGTTCTCGGTGGTTTGTGGAACACCATATATTTT
CASSQVLGGLWNTIYF
>TRBV7-2|-|TRBJ2-3|-
TGTGCCAGCAGCTTATGGTCAGGAGGAGACACGCAGTATTTT
CASSLWSGGDTQYF
>TRBV11-2|-|TRBJ1-3|-
TGTGCCAGCAGCTCGGGACTGGGGAACACCATATATTTT
CASSSGLGNTIYF
>TRBV7-8|-|TRBJ1-4|-
TGTGCCAGCAGCTCCCAAAGCCCATTAGAAACCCTACATGAAAAACTGTTTTTT
CASSSQSPLETLHEKLFF
>TRBV19|-|TRBJ2-7|-
TGTGCCAGTAGTATATCTAAATTCTACGAGCAGTACTTC
CASSISKFYEQYF
>TRBV30|TRBD1|TRBJ2-3|-
TGTGCCTGCCGGGACAGGGGAACAGATACGCAGTATTTT
CACRDRGTDTQYF
>TRBV15|-|TRBJ1-5|-
TGTGCCACCAGCAGAGTCGGGTCTTTTAGCAATCAGCCCCAGCATTTT
CATSRVGSFSNQPQHF
>TRBV6-6|-|TRBJ1-1|-
TGTGCCAGCAGTTTCCTTCAGGGTTCCGAAGCTTTCTTT
CASSFLQGSEAFF
>TRBV11-2|-|TRBJ1-2|-
TGTGCCAGCAGCTTAGGTGACAGGTTAGACCAACATGGCTACACCTTC
CASSLGDRLDQHGYTF
>TRBV9|-|TRBJ1-1|-
TGTGCCAGCAGCGCGCAAACCCAGGGTTCTGAAGCTTTCTTT
CASSAQTQGSEAFF
>TRBV6-4|-|TRBJ2-1|-
TGTGCCAGCAGTCGGGAAACCGGGACATTCAATGAGCAGTTCTTC
CASSRETGTFNEQFF
>TRBV15|-|TRBJ1-2|-
TGTGCCACCAGCAGCATACAGGGTGGGGGTAACTATGGCTACACCTTC
CATSSIQGGGNYGYTF
>TRBV4-1|TRBD1|TRBJ2-7|-
TGCGCCAGCAGCGGACTGGGAGACAGGGGAGCCTACGAGCAGTACTTC
CASSGLGDRGAYEQYF
>TRBV13|-|TRBJ2-1|-
TGTGCCAGCAGCTTAGCTGGCGGGGTCAATGAGCAGTTCTTC
CASSLAGGVNEQFF
>TRBV27|-|TRBJ2-4|-
TGTGCCAGCAGTCCTAGACAGGATATAGCCAAAAACATTCAGTACTTC
CASSPRQDIAKNIQYF
>TRBV6-6|TRBD1|TRBJ2-4|-
TGTGCCAGCAGTTACCCAGGGGGAAACATTCAGTACTTC
CASSYPGGNIQYF
>TRBV4-3|TRBD1|TRBJ1-4|-
TGCGCCAGCAGCCAAGGCCGGGCAGGGGGCGGTGAAAAACTGTTTTTT
CASSQGRAGGGEKLFF
>TRBV14|-|TRBJ2-2|few
TGTGCCAGCAGCCAAAGTGTACACGGGGAGCTGTTTTTT
CASSQSVHGELFF
>TRBV13|-|TRBJ2-7|-
TGTGCCAGCAGCTCATCACTCAGGGAATTCTCCTACGAGCAGTACTTC
CASSSSLREFSYEQYF
>TRBV5-4|TRBD2|TRBJ2-3|-
TGTGCCAGCAGCCGCGGGGGGGACCCCTCAGATACGCAGTATTTT
CASSRGGDPSDTQYF
>TRBV5-8|-|TRBJ1-2|-
TGTGCCAGCAGCTTGGAAGCAGGGAAAGGGATCTATGGCTACACCTTC
CASSLEAGKGIYGYTF
>TRBV19|-|TRBJ1-5|-
TGTGCCAGTAGACCTCGACAGGGCAATCAGCCCCAGCATTTT
CASRPRQGNQPQHF
>TRBV18|-|TRBJ2-2|-
TGTGCCAGCTCACCAATCACGAACACCGGGGAGCTGTTTTTT
CASSPITNTGELFF
>TRBV27|-|TRBJ2-1|-
TGTGCCAGCAGCTCCAGGGCATTTGGCGATGAGCAGTTCTTC
CASSSRAFGDEQFF
>TRBV6-5|-|TRBJ1-5|once
TGTGCCAGCAGTCGGGATCCAGGGGGCAATCAGCCCCAGCATTTT
CASSRDPGGNQPQHF
>TRBV2|-|TRBJ1-1|-
TGTGCCAGGGGGGCAACTAACACTGAAGCTTTCTTT
CARGATNTEAFF
>TRBV5-1|TRBD2|TRBJ2-3|-
TGCGCCAGCAGCTTCGGCGGGGGGGATTCTACAGATACGCAGTATTTT
CASSFGGGDSTDTQYF
>TRBV7-9|TRBD1|TRBJ1-2|few
TGTGCCAGCAGCTTACCCTCCGGGACAGGGCCGTCCTACACCTTC
CASSLPSGTGPSYTF
>TRBV7-8|-|TRBJ1-5|-
TGTGCCAGCAGCCCAGGGGTACAGCCCCAGCATTTT
CASSPGVQPQHF
>TRBV6-5|-|TRBJ1-1|-
TGTGCCAGCAGTTACTCGATAAGGACAGCGAACACTGAAGCTTTCTTT
CASSYSIRTANTEAFF
>TRBV5-1|-|TRBJ2-7|-
TGCGCCAGCAGCACCGCCGGCCCAGCACTATCCTACGAGCAGTACTTC
CASSTAGPALSYEQYF
>TRBV30|TRBD2|TRBJ2-1|-
TGTGCCTGGCGCCGACTAGCGGGGGCCTACAATGAGCAGTTCTTC
CAWRRLAGAYNEQFF
>TRBV4-1|TRBD2|TRBJ2-3|-
TGCGCCAGCAGCCAAGAAGGGGTAGCGGGGGGCACAGATACGCAGTATTTT
CASSQEGVAGGTDTQYF
>TRBV27|TRBD1|TRBJ2-1|-
TGTGCCAGCAGGACAGGGTCGAGCTACAATGAGCAGTTCTTC
CASRTGSSYNEQFF
>TRBV5-1|-|TRBJ1-3|-
TGCGCCAGCAGGGAACAGGGCCAATCTGGAAACACCATATATTTT
CASREQGQSGNTIYF
>TRBV30|-|TRBJ1-6|-
TGTGCCTGGAGTGGACCCCTTTTAGTCACCGGGATGGATCCCCTCCACTTT
CAWSGPLLVTGMDPLHF
>TRBV7-8|-|TRBJ2-2|-
TGTGCCAGCAGCTTTTTTGTTTCCGTCACCGGGGAGCTGTTTTTT
CASSFFVSVTGELFF
>TRBV11-2|-|TRBJ2-7|-
TGTGCCAGCAGCTTGGAGAGCTCCTACGAGCAGTACTTC
CASSLESSYEQYF
>TRBV2|TRBD1|TRBJ1-1|-
TGTGCCAGCAGGCACACAGGGGGCCCTCCTGAAGCTTTCTTT
CASRHTGGPPEAFF
>TRBV7-2|-|TRBJ1-5|-
TGTGCCAGCAGCTTAAGCGTCGGGAGATTGAATCAGCCCCAGCATTTT
CASSLSVGRLNQPQHF
>TRBV7-8|-|TRBJ2-2|-
TGTGCCAGCAGCTTGAGTCTGAAACTCACCGGGGAGCTGTTTTTT
CASSLSLKLTGELFF
>TRBV7-2|TRBD1|TRBJ1-2|-
TGTGCCAGCAGCGCCAGGACAGGGGCCCATGGCTACACCTTC
CASSARTGAHGYTF
>TRBV27|TRBD1|TRBJ2-7|-
TGTGCCAGCAGCCTGGACAGGGCTAACTACGAGCAGTACTTC
CASSLDRANYEQYF